These 9 T cell receptor beta chains were sequenced from one sample in a study of CD8 T cells in ankylosing spondylitis. Overall study results and limits: What appeared characteristic of ankylosing spondylitis blood was a TCR beta motif of 7 or 8 highly homologous variants.

These receptors have no known antigen. Via MiXCR, TCRdb re-called the 5' RACE reads, giving one row per CDR3 protein. This sample has more than 300,000 distinct CDR3 sequences; 6.5% to 10% occur once, and the top ten carry roughly 14%. Sequenced sample: blood, either unsorted or a sorted T cell fraction (not recorded which). The receptor set was obtained from a male donor with ankylosing spondylitis.

There are many counts of this clonotype. The chain is built from TRBV11-3 and TRBJ1-1; D uncertain. The CDR3 loop spans 13 amino acids. V lost 5 bases, J lost 2 bases, and 9 bases lay in between. The germline V gene encodes CDR1 SGHNT and CDR2 YENEEA. The CDR3 DNA sequence: TGTGCCAGCAGCGCTTCTTTAAACACTGAAGCTTTCTTT. Translation: CASSASLNTEAFF. The whole variable domain, remainder taken from reference TRBV11-3 and TRBJ1-1, is EAGVVQSPRYKIIEKKQPVAFWCNPISGHNTLYWYLQNLGQGPELLIRYENEEAVDDSQLPKDRFSAERLKGVDSTLKIQPAELGDSAVYLCASSASLNTEAFFGQGTRLTVV.

The chain joins TRBV28 to TRBJ2-3; 8 nucleotides align to TRBD2. V shed 4 bases and J 13 bases; nucleotides not matched to a gene: 4. This CDR3 comprises 11 residues. Germline CDR1 and CDR2: MDHEN and SYDVKM. The CDR3 nucleotides read TGTGCCAGCAGTTCCGGGACTAGGGAGTATTTT. Protein product: CASSSGTREYF.

This clonotype came up a few times. The chain is built from TRBV12-3 or TRBV12-4 and TRBJ2-1; 10 bases are shared with TRBD1. The CDR3 is 16 amino acids. Trimming removed 6 bases from V and 3 bases from J; junction bases left unmatched: 8. Here the CDR3 reads CASSLRGQGDYNEQFF. The CDR3 nucleotides are TGTGCCAGCAGCCTCCGTGGACAGGGGGACTACAATGAGCAGTTCTTC.

The chain links TRBV15 to TRBJ2-7, with D hard to call. The germline V gene encodes CDR1 LNHNV and CDR2 YYDKDF (reference sequence). With 3 bases removed from V and 0 bases from J, the gap between germline ends came to 6 bases. The CDR3 consists of 13 residues. CDR3 in amino acids: CATSRTSSYEQYF. In DNA form, the CDR3 reads TGTGCCACCAGCAGGACCAGCTCCTACGAGCAGTACTTC.

This clonotype has only a few counts. The rearrangement uses TRBV6-1 and TRBJ1-1; unclear D gene. V was cut by 5 bases and J by 3 bases, with 13 bases left in between. The CDR3 covers 14 residues. CDR1 MNHNS and CDR2 SASEGT come from the germline V gene. The CDR3, as DNA: TGTGCCAGCAGTTGGAGCGCACTTCACACTGAAGCTTTCTTT. Encoded protein: CASSWSALHTEAFF.

The CDR3 protein is CATSRDLRPGGSYEQYF. CDR3 sequence (DNA): TGTGCCACCAGCAGAGACTTAAGACCCGGGGGGTCCTACGAGCAGTACTTC. This rearrangement joins TRBV15 to TRBJ2-7, with TRBD2 matching over 7 bases. The germline CDR1 and CDR2 sequences are LNHNV and YYDKDF (reference sequence). Trimming cost V 0 bases and J 1 base; bases outside gene matches: 9. This CDR3 is 17 amino acids long.

This clonotype was observed a handful of times. V is TRBV5-1 and J is TRBJ1-4; the D is unclear. This CDR3 is 15 amino acids long. V was trimmed by 0 bases and J by 8 bases, leaving 14 bases between them. Germline-derived CDR1 and CDR2 are SGHRS and YFSETQ. The CDR3 coding sequence is TGCGCCAGCAGCTTGGAGGCACGGGCAACCGAAAAACTGTTTTTT. It translates to CASSLEARATEKLFF.

This clonotype was seen at least ten times. The chain carries TRBV7-2 and TRBJ2-4, with unresolved D. The V gene lost 5 bases and the J gene lost 0 bases, with 5 bases spanning the gap. Germline CDR1 SGHTA, CDR2 FQGNSA. There are 13 residues in the CDR3. The CDR3 spells CASSPLAKNIQYF. CDR3 sequence (DNA): TGTGCCAGCAGCCCCCTAGCCAAAAACATTCAGTACTTC.

This clonotype was seen only a few times. The chain combines TRBV7-9 with TRBJ2-1, with 10 bases aligning to TRBD1. Germline values: CDR1 SEHNR, CDR2 FQNEAQ (reference sequence). J lost 3 bases, V lost 4 bases, and 0 bases had no gene match. The CDR3 extends over 14 amino acids. CDR3 in amino acids: CASSWDRGYNEQFF. The CDR3 bases are TGTGCCAGCAGCTGGGACAGGGGCTACAATGAGCAGTTCTTC.